This TCR beta chain was found in a study of CD8 T cells in ankylosing spondylitis. Whole-study results and caveats: Significant enrichment of disease-linked clones was reported in matched ankylosing spondylitis synovial fluid. For ankylosing spondylitis blood, a TCR beta motif of about eight highly homologous variants appeared characteristic.

This clonotype was seen repeatedly, ten times or more. As yet, its antigen is unknown. The CDR3 contains 16 residues. In germline, CDR1 is ENHRY, CDR2 SYGVKD. Trimming stripped 4 bases from V and 3 bases from J, with 16 bases between. Library preparation for TCR beta used quantitative 5'-RACE with molecular barcodes. TCRdb ran MiXCR on the 5' RACE reads and lists one entry per CDR3 protein. Of around 150,000 distinct CDR3 sequences listed, around 7.9% are singletons. This clonotype was obtained from a female donor with ankylosing spondylitis or in good health (not recorded which). The chain couples TRBV10-3 to TRBJ1-3; the D gene is possibly TRBD1 (6 bases). The sequenced sample consisted of blood, either unsorted or a sorted T cell fraction (not recorded which). Here the CDR3 reads CAISAHGGRGGNTIYF. The CDR3 DNA follows: TGTGCCATCAGTGCCCATGGGGGCAGAGGTGGAAACACCATATATTTT.